Given below is one T cell receptor beta chain in context. Antigen specificity is unknown. Other DNA sequences from this sample encode an identical CDR3 as well. It was with 60 Vbeta and 13 Jbeta primers that the PCR ran. Profiled with immunoSEQ multiplex PCR; TCRdb holds only in-frame clones, not every one. This table has fewer than 200,000 clones, around 80% appearing once. This sample stems from a study of cytomegalovirus exposure and HLA in healthy donors. Study-wide results and limits: Per published reports, the classifier diagnosed cytomegalovirus status with high specificity and sensitivity.

The CDR3 covers 14 residues. CDR1 SGHTA and CDR2 FQGNSA come from the germline V gene. The V gene end was trimmed by 4 bases and the J gene end by 5 bases; junction bases not matched to a gene: 7. The V gene is TRBV7-2, the J gene TRBJ1-2, with TRBD1 matching over 7 bases. The clonotype was recovered from a female donor in good health and CMV-seronegative. What was sequenced was PBMCs. CDR3 sequence reads: CASSSAPGGYGYTF. The CDR3 DNA sequence: TGTGCCAGCAGCTCGGCGCCAGGGGGTTATGGCTACACCTTC.